Presented here are 18 T cell receptor beta chains from one specimen sequenced in a study of shared clonotypes between healthy human individuals. Repertoires were generated with immunoSEQ multiplex PCR, while TCRdb's copy carries only in-frame clones and drops some. Found here are roughly 480,000 clones, roughly 85% of them singletons; the top ten hold 12%. Material: PBMCs. The receptor source for this set is a woman between 40 and 50 years old in good health. Some clones in this sample may be carry-over from other donors' samples.

This chain uses TRBV19 with TRBJ2-7; 11 bases are a match to TRBD1. The CDR3 runs to 17 residues. The germline V gene has CDR1 LNHDA and CDR2 SQIVND (reference sequence). Trimming removed 10 bases from V and 3 bases from J; junction bases left unmatched: 17. CDR3 loop: CATARTGGVVSYYEQYF. In nucleotides, the CDR3 is TGTGCCACCGCCCGGACAGGGGGCGTTGTTAGCTACTACGAGCAGTACTTC.

This rearrangement joins TRBV15 to TRBJ2-2, with 8 positions matching TRBD1. The junction had 4 bases not matched to a gene; V was cut back by 4 bases and J by 3 bases. The CDR3 extends over 15 amino acids. Germline V CDR1 and CDR2: LNHNV, YYDKDF (reference sequence). CDR3 protein: CATSTEDRDTGELFF. The CDR3 DNA is TGTGCCACCAGCACCGAGGACAGGGACACCGGGGAGCTGTTTTTT.

The J gene is TRBJ2-2, the V gene TRBV7-6; the D gene is possibly TRBD1 (5 bases). The ends were cut back, 6 bases at V and 4 bases at J, with 18 bases in the middle. The CDR3 is made up of 16 amino acids. Germline lookup yields CDR1 SGHVS and CDR2 FNYEAQ. The CDR3 is CASSRNMGLGTGELFF. The DNA for the CDR3 is TGTGCCAGCAGTCGAAATATGGGGCTCGGCACCGGGGAGCTGTTTTTT.

This clone appeared a single time. Mismatch with germline at one junction end may stem from a read error. The rearrangement uses TRBV5-1 and TRBJ2-3; 9 nucleotides line up with TRBD1. This CDR3 spans 17 amino acids. The germline gives CDR1 SGHRS, CDR2 YFSETQ. Here the CDR3 reads CVSSPDGQGPSTDTQYF. CDR3 DNA: TGCGTCAGCAGCCCGGATGGACAGGGGCCCAGCACAGATACGCAGTATTTT.

This clone was seen more than once but under ten times. The rearrangement uses TRBV28 and TRBJ2-3, with no clear D. V was shortened by 2 bases and J by 5 bases, with 11 bases between the two germline ends. There are 14 residues in the CDR3. Germline V gene lookup returns CDR1 MDHEN and CDR2 SYDVKM. This chain's CDR3 is CASSLQVTQDTQYF. In DNA form, the CDR3 reads TGTGCCAGCAGTTTACAGGTGACCCAAGATACGCAGTATTTT.

CDR3 in DNA: TGCGCCAGCAGCGCCCTAGGAGTTACTAGCACAGATACGCAGTATTTT. Translation gives CASSALGVTSTDTQYF. The chain carries TRBV5-1 and TRBJ2-3; no clear D gene. Per germline, CDR1 SGHRS and CDR2 YFSETQ. V lost 4 bases, J lost 0 bases, and 15 bases lay in between. CDR3 length equals 16 residues.

The V gene is TRBV18, the J gene TRBJ1-4; possible D gene TRBD1, 6 bases. The germline CDR1 and CDR2 sequences are KGHSH and LQKENI. This CDR3 is built from 14 residues. Trimming took off 3 bases at V and 5 bases at J, with 10 bases between the two ends. The CDR3 nucleotides are TGTGCCAGCTCACCTCGGACAGAGAATGAAAAACTGTTTTTT. Its protein is CASSPRTENEKLFF.

This clone was detected only once. V is TRBV28 and J is TRBJ1-2; D ambiguous. Germline CDR1 reads MDHEN; CDR2 reads SYDVKM. The CDR3 is 13 residues long. V gave up 6 bases and J gave up 4 bases, with 12 bases separating them. As DNA, the CDR3 is TGTGCCAGCAGCCGATGGGGAGGCTATGGCTACACCTTC. It codes for CASSRWGGYGYTF.

The chain is built from TRBV7-2 and TRBJ2-2, with D perhaps TRBD2 (7 bases). In germline, CDR1 is SGHTA, CDR2 FQGNSA. Trimming removed 1 base from V and 6 bases from J, with 9 bases in between. CDR3 size: 14 residues. The CDR3 here is CASSLEGGAGELFF. DNA for the CDR3: TGTGCCAGCAGCTTAGAAGGGGGGGCCGGGGAGCTGTTTTTT.

V and J are TRBV20-1 and TRBJ1-2; D perhaps matches TRBD1 (6 bases). Germline CDR1 is DFQATT and CDR2 is SNEGSKA (reference sequence). This CDR3 comprises 10 residues. The CDR3 bases are TGCAGGGGGGGCCCCTATGGCTACACCTTC. Encoded protein: CRGGPYGYTF.

CDR3 sequence: CASSLGSSGREFQETQYF. The CDR3 DNA sequence: TGTGCCAGCAGCTTAGGGTCTAGCGGGAGGGAATTCCAAGAGACCCAGTACTTC. V is TRBV7-9 and J is TRBJ2-5, with 12 bases that match TRBD2. Trimming at V came to 1 base and at J to 1 base, leaving 7 bases not matched to a gene. CDR3 length equals 18 residues. The V gene's germline CDR1 is SEHNR and CDR2 FQNEAQ (reference sequence).

The rearrangement joins TRBV13 to TRBJ2-1; TRBD2 matches 10 bases. Germline lookup yields CDR1 PRHDT and CDR2 FYEKMQ (reference sequence). V trimming: 5 bases; J trimming: 7 bases; junction bases outside the gene matches: 11. The CDR3 length is 16 residues. Here the CDR3 reads CASSTTLAGDGNEQFF. CDR3 in DNA: TGTGCCAGCAGCACCACCCTAGCGGGAGATGGTAATGAGCAGTTCTTC.

The V and J genes are TRBV6-6 and TRBJ2-1; D unresolved. Trimming removed 7 bases from V and 0 bases from J, with 10 bases in between. Germline assignment: CDR1 MNHNY and CDR2 SVGAGI (reference sequence). CDR3 length equals 14 residues. CDR3 in amino acids: CASKAASSYNEQFF. DNA for the CDR3: TGTGCCAGCAAGGCAGCGAGCTCCTACAATGAGCAGTTCTTC.

This chain uses TRBV28 with TRBJ2-1; 7 bases are shared with TRBD1. Looked up from germline, CDR1 is MDHEN and CDR2 is SYDVKM. J gave up 5 bases and V 8 bases, and 3 bases lay outside the gene matches. The CDR3 extends over 12 amino acids. The CDR3 protein is CASQGTDNEQFF. The CDR3 region has the DNA TGTGCCAGCCAAGGGACAGACAATGAGCAGTTCTTC.

This clone has a handful of counts. This chain connects TRBV6-4 to TRBJ2-7, with 10 bases fitting TRBD2. CDR1 and CDR2 (germline): MRHNA, SNTAGT. The CDR3 runs to 17 residues. V was pared by 4 bases and J by 5 bases, with 14 bases of the junction left unmatched. The CDR3 DNA is TGTGCCAGCAGTGCACCGCCACCTAGCGGGAGAGGCGACGAGCAGTACTTC. It yields the protein CASSAPPPSGRGDEQYF.

The chain carries TRBV18 and TRBJ2-4; the match to TRBD2 covers 8 bases. V lost 0 bases and J lost 3; bases outside the gene matches: 7. Germline CDR1 and CDR2: KGHSH and LQKENI. The CDR3 consists of 17 residues. DNA for the CDR3: TGTGCCAGCTCACCACCGGGGTTTGGGACTAGCAAAAACATTCAGTACTTC. It translates to CASSPPGFGTSKNIQYF.

The genes are TRBV30 and TRBJ2-3, with D perhaps given as TRBD1 or TRBD2 (5 bases each). In germline, CDR1 is GTSNPN, CDR2 SVGIG (reference sequence). V lost 5 bases and J lost 5, with 14 bases in between. CDR3 length: 13 amino acids. The CDR3 DNA is TGTGCCTGGGGAACGAGGGGCAGAGATACGCAGTATTTT. Translation gives CAWGTRGRDTQYF.

V usage is TRBV6-5 and J usage is TRBJ2-7, with D perhaps matching TRBD1 (6 bases). The V end lost 8 bases, the J end lost 4 bases, and 12 bases lay between the germline ends. The CDR3 contains 12 residues. Germline values: CDR1 MNHEY, CDR2 SVGAGI. DNA of the CDR3: TGTGCCAGCGGGACAATCGGATACGAGCAGTACTTC. Protein product: CASGTIGYEQYF.